This T cell receptor (beta chain) was documented in a study of T-cell memory formation after mild COVID-19 (dated by TCRdb to the early 2020s). In the study overall: Most TCR sequence clusters were specific to one of the two donors. In a couple of donors, T-cell clones that expanded and contracted after mild COVID-19 were followed by sequencing TCRalpha and TCRbeta repertoires longitudinally. The cohort was made up of two young adult volunteers, one female and one male, who were previously healthy. What the research found in general, with its limitations: Balanced CD4/CD8 phenotypes were observed for clones contracting from day 15 to 85, whereas a bias towards CD4+ was observed for a second wave of clones expanding from day 15 to 37. Contracting CD4+ clones turned up mainly in the CM and EM memory subsets, whereas EMRA was where CD8+ clones were enriched. The detection of some responding clones in pre-infection memory suggests that pre-existing cross-reactive memory T cells joined the SARS-CoV-2 response. SARS-CoV-2 specificity of the second-wave clones peaking on day 37 was not confirmed. The study covered only a couple of mild cases, and larger cohorts including severe cases with pre-infection samples were considered necessary.

PBMCs were isolated by Ficoll-Paque density gradient centrifugation. V lost 7 bases and J lost 2 bases; the stretch between them is 13 bases long. The germline V gene yields SNHLY for CDR1 and FYNNEI for CDR2. The cysteine opens and the phenylalanine closes a CDR3 of 14 amino acids. Just the 42-base CDR3 DNA is kept, in frame starting at base 1. The sample was run on an Illumina NovaSeq 6000. TCRalpha and TCRbeta cDNA libraries were built by 5'RACE with constant-segment primers, adding sample barcodes and unique molecular identifiers. Trizol reagent was used to extract RNA from every sample. The libraries were amplified in two PCR steps, and the second step added a second sample barcode and Illumina TruSeq adapters. Sequencing of the libraries was done on an Illumina NovaSeq, producing 2 x 150 bp paired-end reads. In the paper's pipeline: Demultiplexing of reads and collapsing into UMI-guided consensus sequences were performed with migec v1.2.7. Using mixcr v2.1.11, UMI consensuses were aligned to TRA and TRB V and J templates and then assembled into clonotypes. Expanded or contracted clonotypes were those called significant by both edgeR and NoisET, with noise models trained on biological replicates. edgeR calls used a false discovery rate-adjusted p below 0.01 and a log2 fold-change threshold of 1. As an exploratory analysis of dynamics, max-normalized trajectories of the 1000 most abundant clonotypes were examined by PCA with hierarchical clustering. Separately sequenced CD4+ and CD8+ repertoires were used to assign a CD4 or CD8 phenotype to each responding clone. The raw public data were reprocessed by TCRdb itself: fastp quality trimming at Q25, MiXCR clonotype calling, in-frame beta chains only. Records with the same CDR3 protein are collapsed into one entry carrying the most frequent genes and DNA. These V and J calls derive from TCRdb rather than the authors' analysis. The sample records 400,000 or so distinct CDR3 sequences, 20% of which are singletons. About 8.1% of the sample lies in the top ten.

This clonotype was detected only once. This receptor's antigen is unknown. One base away there is no much larger clone; base qualities are not given. The TCR originated in an adult woman who had mild COVID-19 (a few samples of this study predate the infection). The sample titles of this study are shuffled in the database, so cell type and time point are left out; the donor was told from shared clones. The sample taken for sequencing was PBMCs or a T cell subset sorted from them (not recorded which). Recombination connected TRBV2 to TRBJ2-3, and possibly TRBD1, on 6 matching bases. At the DNA level, the sequence is TGTGCCAGCATTGGACAGCCGATCACAGATACGCAGTATTTT. Translated, it gives CASIGQPITDTQYF. Outside the CDR3, residues come from the reference TRBV2 and TRBJ2-3 proteins, so the full variable domain is: EPEVTQTPSHQVTQMGQEVILRCVPISNHLYFYWYRQILGQKVEFLVSFYNNEISEKSEIFDDQFSVERPDGSNFTLKIRSTKLEDSAMYFCASIGQPITDTQYFGPGTRLTVL.